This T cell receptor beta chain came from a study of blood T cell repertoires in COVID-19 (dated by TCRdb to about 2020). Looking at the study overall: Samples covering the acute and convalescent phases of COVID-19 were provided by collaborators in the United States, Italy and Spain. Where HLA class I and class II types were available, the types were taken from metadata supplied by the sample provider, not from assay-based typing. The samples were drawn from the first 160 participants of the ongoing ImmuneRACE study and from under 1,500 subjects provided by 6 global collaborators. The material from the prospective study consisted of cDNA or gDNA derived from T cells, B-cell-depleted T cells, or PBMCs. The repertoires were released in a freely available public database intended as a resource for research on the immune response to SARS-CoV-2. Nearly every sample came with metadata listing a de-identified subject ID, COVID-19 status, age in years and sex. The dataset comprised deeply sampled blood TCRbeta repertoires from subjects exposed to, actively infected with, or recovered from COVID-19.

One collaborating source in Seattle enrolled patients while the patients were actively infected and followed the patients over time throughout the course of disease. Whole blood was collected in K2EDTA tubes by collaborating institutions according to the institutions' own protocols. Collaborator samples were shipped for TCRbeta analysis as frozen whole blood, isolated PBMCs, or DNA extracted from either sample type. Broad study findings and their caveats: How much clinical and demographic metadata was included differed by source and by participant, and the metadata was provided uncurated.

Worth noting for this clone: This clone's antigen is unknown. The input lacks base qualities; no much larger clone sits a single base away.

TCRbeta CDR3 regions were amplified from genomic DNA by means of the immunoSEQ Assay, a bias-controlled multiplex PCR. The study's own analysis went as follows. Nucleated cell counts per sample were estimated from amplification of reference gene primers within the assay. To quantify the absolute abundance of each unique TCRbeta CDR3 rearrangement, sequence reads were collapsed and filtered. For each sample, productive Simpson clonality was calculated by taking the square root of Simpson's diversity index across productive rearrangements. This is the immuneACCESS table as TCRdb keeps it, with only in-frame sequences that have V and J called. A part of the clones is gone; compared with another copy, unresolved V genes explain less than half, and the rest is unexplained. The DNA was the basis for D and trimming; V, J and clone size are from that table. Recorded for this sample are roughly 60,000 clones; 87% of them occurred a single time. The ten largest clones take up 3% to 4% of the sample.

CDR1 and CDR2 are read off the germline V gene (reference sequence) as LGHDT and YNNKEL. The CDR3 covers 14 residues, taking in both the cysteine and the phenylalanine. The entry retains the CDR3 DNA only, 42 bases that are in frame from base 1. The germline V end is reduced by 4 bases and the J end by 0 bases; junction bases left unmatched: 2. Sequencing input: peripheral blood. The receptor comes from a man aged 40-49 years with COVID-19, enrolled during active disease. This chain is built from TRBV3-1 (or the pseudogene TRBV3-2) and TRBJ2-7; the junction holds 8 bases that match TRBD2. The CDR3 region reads CASSRSGVSYEQYF. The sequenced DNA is TGTGCCAGCAGCCGTAGCGGGGTCTCCTACGAGCAGTACTTC.